The entry below describes one T cell receptor beta chain. Its antigen remains unknown. This entry is derived from a study of T cell responses to AZD1222 COVID-19 vaccine. Trimming removed 4 bases at V and 10 bases at J, with 10 bases between. This CDR3 spans 11 amino acids. Broader study findings: Among those given AZD1222, only five or six were seropositive at baseline. Only after the peak T cell response were repertoires sampled. White British donors predominated, females outnumbered males, and clonal diversity was possibly underestimated. Variant regions that are unmutated are reportedly the target of nearly half of spike-specific TCRs.

Sequencing used immunoSEQ multiplex PCR; TCRdb keeps in-frame clones, though not all of them. Counted here are approximately 140,000 clones, about nine tenths occurring once; the ten biggest clones make up about 3.8%. This receptor was obtained from an adult who received the AZD1222 COVID-19 vaccine. Here the sequenced sample was peripheral blood, taken 28 days after the second AZD1222 dose. The chain employs TRBV12-3 or TRBV12-4 and TRBJ1-1, with a weak D call TRBD1 (6 bases). In nucleotides, the CDR3 is TGTGCCAGCAGTTACAGGGACTTAGCTTTCTTT. Translation: CASSYRDLAFF.